The present entry profiles one TCR beta chain with its context. The antigen remains undetermined. The data derive from a study of T-cell memory formation after mild COVID-19. CDR3 size: 16 residues. V was pared by 3 bases and J by 3 bases, with 16 bases between. CDR1 is LGHDT, CDR2 YNNKEL, per germline (reference sequence). TCRdb recomputed calls from the 5' RACE reads with MiXCR, one row per CDR3 protein. The sample contains roughly 110,000 distinct CDR3 sequences, around an eighth of which appear only once. Study conclusions and caveats: The study detected some responding clones in pre-infection memory, suggesting cross-reactive memory joined. Among contracting clones, CD4+ were mainly CM/EM and CD8+ enriched in EMRA.

This TCR was sampled from a man between 18 and 35 years old who had mild COVID-19 (a few samples of this study predate the infection). Cell type and time point are not known. The sample taken for sequencing was PBMCs or a T cell subset sorted from them (not recorded which). The chain is built from TRBV3-1 and TRBJ2-3, with a possible D match to TRBD2 (6 bases). In DNA, the CDR3 is TGTGCCAGCAGCCAGCCCCGGGGGAGCGGGACAGATACGCAGTATTTT. As protein: CASSQPRGSGTDTQYF.